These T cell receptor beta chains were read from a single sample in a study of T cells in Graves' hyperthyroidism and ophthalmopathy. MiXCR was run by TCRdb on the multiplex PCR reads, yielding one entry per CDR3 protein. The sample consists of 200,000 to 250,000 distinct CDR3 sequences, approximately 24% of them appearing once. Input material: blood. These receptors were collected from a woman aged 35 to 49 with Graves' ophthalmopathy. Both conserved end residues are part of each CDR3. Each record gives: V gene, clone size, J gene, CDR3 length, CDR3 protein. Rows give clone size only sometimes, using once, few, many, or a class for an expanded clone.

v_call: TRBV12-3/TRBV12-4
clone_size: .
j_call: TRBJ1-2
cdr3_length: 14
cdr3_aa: CASSRTASNYGYTF

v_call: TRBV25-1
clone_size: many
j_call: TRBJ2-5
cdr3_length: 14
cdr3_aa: CASSEGGRPETQYF

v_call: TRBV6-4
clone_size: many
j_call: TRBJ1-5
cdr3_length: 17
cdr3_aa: CASSPSWGPGGNQPQHF

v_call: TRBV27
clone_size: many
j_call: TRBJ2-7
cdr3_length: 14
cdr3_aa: CASSLSGTPYEQYF

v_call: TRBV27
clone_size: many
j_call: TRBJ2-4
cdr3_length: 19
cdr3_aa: CASSLSPSTSGTAKNIQYF

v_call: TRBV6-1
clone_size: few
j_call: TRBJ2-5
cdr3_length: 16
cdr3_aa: CASSPKRLTSKTTQYF

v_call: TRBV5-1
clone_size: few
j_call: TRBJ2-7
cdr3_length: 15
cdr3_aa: CASSPSTRDPYEQYF

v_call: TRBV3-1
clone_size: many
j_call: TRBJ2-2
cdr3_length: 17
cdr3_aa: CASSKDPWGRDTGELFF

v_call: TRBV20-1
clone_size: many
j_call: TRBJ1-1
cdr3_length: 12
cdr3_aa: CSARWVATEAFF

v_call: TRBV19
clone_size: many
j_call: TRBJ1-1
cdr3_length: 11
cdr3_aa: CASGHNTEAFF

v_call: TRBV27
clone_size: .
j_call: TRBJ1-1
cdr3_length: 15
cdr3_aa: CASSRPGTGTTEAFF

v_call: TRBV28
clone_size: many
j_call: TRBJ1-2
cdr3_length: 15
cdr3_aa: CASSLSLDSLYGYTF

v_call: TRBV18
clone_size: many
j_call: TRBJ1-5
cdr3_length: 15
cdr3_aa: CASSFGTRGLSPQHF

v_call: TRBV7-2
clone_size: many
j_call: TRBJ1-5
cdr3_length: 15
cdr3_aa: CASSPRTGRNQPQHF

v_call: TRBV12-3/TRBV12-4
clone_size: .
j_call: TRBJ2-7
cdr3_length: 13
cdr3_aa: CASRPGQGNEQYF

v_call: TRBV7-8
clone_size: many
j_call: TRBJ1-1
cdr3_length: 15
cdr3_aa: CASSLRHRRDTEAFF

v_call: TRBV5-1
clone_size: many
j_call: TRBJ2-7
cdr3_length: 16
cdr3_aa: CASSLGDSLLGCEQYF

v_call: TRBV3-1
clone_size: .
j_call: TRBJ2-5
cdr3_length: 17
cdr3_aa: CASSQVPPSGRPETQYF

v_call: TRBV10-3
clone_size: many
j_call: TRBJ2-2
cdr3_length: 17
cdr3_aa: CAIRDAQFTGSTGELFF

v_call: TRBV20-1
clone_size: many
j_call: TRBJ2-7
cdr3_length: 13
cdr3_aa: CSARGGRGYEQYF

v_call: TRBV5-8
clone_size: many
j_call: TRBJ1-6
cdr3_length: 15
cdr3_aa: CASSPEGSYNSPLHF

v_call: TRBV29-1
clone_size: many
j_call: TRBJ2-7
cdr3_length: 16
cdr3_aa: CSVEGQGVGTSYEQYF

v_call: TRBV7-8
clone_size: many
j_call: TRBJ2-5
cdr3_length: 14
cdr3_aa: CASSLHRGGETQYF

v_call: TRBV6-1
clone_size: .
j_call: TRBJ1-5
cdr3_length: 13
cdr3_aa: CASPIPGSQPQHF

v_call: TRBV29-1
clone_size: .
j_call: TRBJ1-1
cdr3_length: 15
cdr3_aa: CSVGGAATSNTEAFF

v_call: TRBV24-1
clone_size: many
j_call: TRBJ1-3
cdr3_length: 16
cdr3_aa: CATSDSGALGGNTIYF

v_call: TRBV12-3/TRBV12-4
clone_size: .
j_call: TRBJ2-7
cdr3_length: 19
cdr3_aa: CASSLLSPFPVAGDYEQYF

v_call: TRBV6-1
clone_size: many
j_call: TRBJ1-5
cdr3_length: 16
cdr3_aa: CASSPEGGLGSQPQHF

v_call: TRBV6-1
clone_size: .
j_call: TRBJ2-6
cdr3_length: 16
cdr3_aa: CASSATRGPGANVLTF

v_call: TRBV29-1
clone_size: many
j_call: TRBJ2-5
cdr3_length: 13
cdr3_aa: CSVILAGHETQYF

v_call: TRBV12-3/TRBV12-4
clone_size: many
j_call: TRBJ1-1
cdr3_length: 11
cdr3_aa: CASSSPAEAFF

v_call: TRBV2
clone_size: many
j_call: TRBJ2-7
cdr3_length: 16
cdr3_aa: CASSEAHRKRTHEQYF

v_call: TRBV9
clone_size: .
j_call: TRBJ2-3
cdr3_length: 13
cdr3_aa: CASSVGVTDTQYF

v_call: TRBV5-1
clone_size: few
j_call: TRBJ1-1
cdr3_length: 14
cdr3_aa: CASSYGGGNTEAFF

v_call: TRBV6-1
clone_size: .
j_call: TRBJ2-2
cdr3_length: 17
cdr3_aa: CASSPGTSGRVIGELFF

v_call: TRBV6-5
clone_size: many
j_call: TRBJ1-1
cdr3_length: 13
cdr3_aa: CASSIQGGTEAFF

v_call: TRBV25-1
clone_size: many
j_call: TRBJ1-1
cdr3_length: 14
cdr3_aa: CASSVGGRSAEAFF

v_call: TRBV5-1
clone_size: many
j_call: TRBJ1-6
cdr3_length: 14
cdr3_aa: CASSLGTGDSPLHF

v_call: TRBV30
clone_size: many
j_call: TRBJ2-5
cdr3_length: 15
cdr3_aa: CAWGLGTSGRETQYF

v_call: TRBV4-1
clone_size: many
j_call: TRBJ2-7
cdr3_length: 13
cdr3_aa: CASSVRSGYEQYF